The 14 T cell receptor beta chains reported below all come from one sample, sequenced in a study of PD-1 blockade in classical Hodgkin lymphoma (dated by TCRdb to the early 2020s). Sample time point, as interpreted from the label and publication: cycle 4 day 1 (C4D1), after 6 weeks of nivolumab. All trial patients had relapsed after autologous stem cell transplantation, with cohorts A, B and C differing in prior brentuximab vedotin exposure. Libraries came from the immunoSEQ multiplex PCR assay. Drawn from immuneACCESS, this table holds only the in-frame rearrangements with V and J called that TCRdb kept. Clones are partly lost; checked studies trace under half to an unresolved V gene and leave the rest unexplained. The sample table lists around 100,000 clones, 90% of them with a count of one. The ten biggest clones cover 2.9% of the sample. Sequences were derived from peripheral blood mononuclear cells (PBMCs), sampled before the fourth cycle of nivolumab. The receptors derive from a human donor with classical Hodgkin lymphoma.

The CDR3 sequence: CASSLGLAGSDTQYF. The DNA for the CDR3 is TGTGCCAGCAGCTTAGGTCTAGCGGGGAGTGATACGCAGTATTTT. J is TRBJ2-3 and V is TRBV7-6; 9 positions match TRBD2. Germline values: CDR1 SGHVS, CDR2 FNYEAQ. The CDR3 length is 15 residues. V lost 1 base to trimming and J lost 6 bases; unmatched junction nucleotides: 5.

This chain joins TRBV7-8 and TRBJ2-5, with 8 bases matching TRBD1. V lost 1 base and J lost 3; bases outside the gene matches: 13. The CDR3 runs to 18 residues. Germline lookup yields CDR1 SGHVS and CDR2 FQNEAQ. CDR3 in DNA: TGTGCCAGCAGCTTAGTCCCTACAGGGGGACTTGTAGAAGAGACCCAGTACTTC. Encoded protein: CASSLVPTGGLVEETQYF.

This clone was observed once. The gene calls are TRBV19 and TRBJ2-5, with TRBD1 matching 7 bases. After removal of 9 bases from V and 4 bases from J, the junction contained 8 bases not matched to a gene. The germline CDR1 and CDR2 sequences are LNHDA and SQIVND (reference sequence). The CDR3 sequence is 13 residues long. The CDR3 loop is CASRDSQGETQYF. The CDR3 DNA reads as TGTGCCAGCCGGGACAGCCAAGGAGAGACCCAGTACTTC.

This clone has only one observation. The chain couples TRBV19 to TRBJ1-5; 8 nucleotides line up with TRBD1. CDR1 is LNHDA, CDR2 SQIVND, per germline (reference sequence). V lost 8 bases, J lost 0 bases, and 6 bases stayed unmatched. CDR3 length equals 15 residues. The DNA for the CDR3 is TGTGCCAGTGGACAGGGACTCTATAGCAATCAGCCCCAGCATTTT. Amino acids: CASGQGLYSNQPQHF.

The chain couples TRBV19 to TRBJ1-1; perhaps TRBD1 as D (6 bases). V gave up 5 bases and J gave up 4 bases, with 14 bases separating them. The germline gives CDR1 LNHDA, CDR2 SQIVND (reference sequence). The CDR3 consists of 14 residues. Written as DNA, the CDR3 is TGTGCCAGTAGTCTGGGGGGCGCCCCCACTGAAGCTTTCTTT. This encodes CASSLGGAPTEAFF.

The chain is built from TRBV7-6 and TRBJ2-3; TRBD2 matches at 15 bases. V shed 5 bases, J shed 3 bases, and the junction held 15 bases outside the gene matches. CDR1 SGHVS and CDR2 FNYEAQ come from the germline V gene. This CDR3 contains 20 residues. The CDR3 here is CASSLGLAGGPFMLTDTQYF. The CDR3, as DNA: TGTGCCAGCAGCCTCGGACTAGCGGGGGGGCCTTTCATGTTGACAGATACGCAGTATTTT.

This rearrangement joins TRBV19 to TRBJ1-1; 9 nucleotides match TRBD1. Looked up from germline, CDR1 is LNHDA and CDR2 is SQIVND (reference sequence). The CDR3 is made up of 15 amino acids. V dropped 7 bases and J dropped 9; count of bases not matched to a gene: 15. The CDR3 loop is CASTQTQQGAKKAFF. In nucleotides, the CDR3 is TGTGCCAGTACCCAGACGCAACAGGGGGCTAAGAAAGCTTTCTTT.

J is TRBJ1-5 and V is TRBV16; the match to TRBD1 covers 11 bases. Germline CDR1 and CDR2: KGHSY and FQNENV. Trimming cost V 0 bases and J 7 bases; bases outside gene matches: 5. The CDR3 is 16 residues long. The chain's CDR3 is CASSQSDRGQRQPQHF. The CDR3 coding sequence is TGTGCCAGCAGCCAATCGGACAGGGGGCAGCGACAGCCCCAGCATTTT.

In this sample, this clone turned up once. V gene TRBV30 combines with J gene TRBJ1-2; 7 bases are shared with TRBD1. Germline CDR1 and CDR2: GTSNPN and SVGIG (reference sequence). The CDR3 covers 13 residues. Trimming took 3 bases from V and 6 from J; bases not matched to a gene: 7. CDR3 sequence (DNA): TGTGCCTGGAGGGTCAGGGGGGCAGATGGCTACACCTTC. Amino acids: CAWRVRGADGYTF.

The V gene is TRBV6-1, the J gene TRBJ2-7; 7 bases match TRBD1. CDR1 is MNHNS, CDR2 SASEGT, per germline. This CDR3 has 16 amino acids. Trimming took 2 bases from V and 0 from J; bases not matched to a gene: 7. CDR3 nucleotides: TGTGCCAGCAGTGAACAAGGACAGGTGATCTCCTACGAGCAGTACTTC. Amino acid sequence: CASSEQGQVISYEQYF.

The rearrangement links TRBV5-1 to TRBJ1-4, with TRBD1 as a possible D gene (5 bases). V gave up 0 bases and J gave up 0 bases, with 9 bases separating them. Germline assignment: CDR1 SGHRS and CDR2 YFSETQ. This CDR3 spans 16 amino acids. CDR3 sequence (DNA): TGCGCCAGCAGCTTGGCCACGGGGGCAACTAATGAAAAACTGTTTTTT. Its protein is CASSLATGATNEKLFF. The whole variable domain, filled in from reference TRBV5-1 and TRBJ1-4, reads KAGVTQTPRYLIKTRGQQVTLSCSPISGHRSVSWYQQTPGQGLQFLFEYFSETQRNKGNFPGRFSGRQFSNSRSEMNVSTLELGDSALYLCASSLATGATNEKLFFGSGTQLSVL.

The chain combines TRBV28 with TRBJ1-1; 7 positions agree with TRBD1. Germline V gene sequence: CDR1 MDHEN, CDR2 SYDVKM. The CDR3 covers 12 residues. The V segment lost 6 bases and the J segment 6 bases; nucleotides outside the gene matches: 4. CDR3 in amino acids: CASRATGSEAFF. CDR3 coding DNA: TGTGCCAGCAGAGCGACAGGGTCTGAAGCTTTCTTT.

CDR3 sequence (DNA): TGTGCCACCAGCAGACCTAATGGAGGACTAGCATGGACAGATACGCAGTATTTT. Protein: CATSRPNGGLAWTDTQYF. V and J are TRBV15 and TRBJ2-3, with 8 bases aligning to TRBD2. Germline trimming cut 2 bases from V and 3 bases from J; bases unmatched to any gene: 13. Germline values: CDR1 LNHNV, CDR2 YYDKDF (reference sequence). This CDR3 is 18 amino acids long.

V and J are TRBV5-6 and TRBJ2-1; no clear D gene. Trimming took 6 bases from V and 9 from J, leaving 13 bases between them. The CDR3 length is 12 residues. Germline V CDR1 and CDR2: SGHDT, YYEEEE. In DNA, the CDR3 is TGTGCCAGCACCCTGAGTGTCTCTGAGCAGTTCTTC. It yields the protein CASTLSVSEQFF.